The rows below give T cell receptor beta chains drawn from one sample of a study of blood T cell repertoires in COVID-19. Method: immunoSEQ multiplex PCR; TCRdb's copy keeps in-frame clones and lacks some. The sample contains over 200,000 clones, roughly four fifths of which appear only once. The source material was peripheral blood. All receptors derive from a woman between 35 and 50 years old with acute or convalescent COVID-19. Both conserved end residues are part of each CDR3. D genes are given only for firm matches. Only part of the rows carry a size: once, few, many, or a class if the clone is expanded.

>-|TRBD1|TRBJ1-2|TRBV5-5
TGTGCCAGCAGCTTGGGGGACAGGGCATTCTATGGCTACACCTTC
CASSLGDRAFYGYTF
>once|-|TRBJ2-4|TRBV13
TGTGCCAGCGGGTCCCAGGCGCGGGGCATTCAGTACTTC
CASGSQARGIQYF
>-|-|TRBJ2-2|TRBV29-1
TGCAGCGTTGGGGGGCGGGTTGGCGGGGAGCTGTTTTTT
CSVGGRVGGELFF
>few|TRBD2|TRBJ2-5|TRBV9
TGTGCCAGCAGCGGTGGACTAGCGGGAGACCAAGAGACCCAGTACTTC
CASSGGLAGDQETQYF
>-|TRBD1|TRBJ1-1|TRBV7-9
TGTGCCAGCAGCTTTAGTTTATGTCCCCGACAGGGGAACACTGAAGCTTTCTTT
CASSFSLCPRQGNTEAFF
>-|-|TRBJ2-7|TRBV4-3
TGCGCCAGCAGCTCTTCGAGGTCCTACGAGCAGTACTTC
CASSSSRSYEQYF
>few|-|TRBJ2-2|TRBV3-1/TRBV3-2
TGTGCCAGCACCGCGAGGAGTACCGGGGAGCTGTTTTTT
CASTARSTGELFF
>-|-|TRBJ2-3|TRBV6-5
TGTGCCAGCAGGAGCAGCGGTGCATTAGATACGCAGTATTTT
CASRSSGALDTQYF
>-|TRBD1|TRBJ2-1|TRBV4-3
TGCGCCAGCAGCCAAGGGACTCGGGACAGGGCGATCAATGAGCAGTTCTTC
CASSQGTRDRAINEQFF
>few|-|TRBJ1-2|TRBV5-1
TGCGCCAGCAGCTTGTCCCCGGGGGACTATGGCTACACCTTC
CASSLSPGDYGYTF
>-|TRBD1|TRBJ1-1|TRBV6-6
TGTGCCAGCAGTTACCCGGACAGGGAAGCTTTCTTT
CASSYPDREAFF
>once|-|TRBJ1-1|TRBV6-4
TGTGCCAGCAGTGACTCGAAGTGGAAACAAGGGGACACTGAAGCTTTCTTT
CASSDSKWKQGDTEAFF
>-|-|TRBJ2-7|TRBV30
TGTGCCTGGAGGGAGGGCAGCACCCGAGGCTCCTACGAGCAGTACTTC
CAWREGSTRGSYEQYF
>-|-|TRBJ1-2|TRBV5-4
TGTGCCAGCAGCTTGGACAGGGGCTACACCTTC
CASSLDRGYTF
>-|-|TRBJ2-1|TRBV19
TGTGCCAGTAGTAGCGACAGCTCCTACAATGAGCAGTTCTTC
CASSSDSSYNEQFF
>-|TRBD2|TRBJ2-3|TRBV10-2
TGCGCCAGCAGGCACCATAGCGGGGTTGGCACAGATACGCAGTATTTT
CASRHHSGVGTDTQYF
>-|-|TRBJ1-5|TRBV25-1
TGTGCCAGCGGAGCCGGGGAGTATAGCAATCAGCCCCAGCATTTT
CASGAGEYSNQPQHF
>-|-|TRBJ2-1|TRBV6-1
TGTGCCAGCAGTGAGGGCCGGGGGTTCTTC
CASSEGRGFF
>-|-|TRBJ2-7|TRBV4-1
TGCGCCAGCAGCCAGTCGGGGAGCGGGCGGGTCGAGCAGTACTTC
CASSQSGSGRVEQYF
>-|-|TRBJ1-1|TRBV6-5
TGTGCCAGCAAGCAGAACACTGAAGCTTTCTTT
CASKQNTEAFF
>-|-|TRBJ1-3|TRBV29-1
TGCAGCGTTGATACGCGAGAAGACACCATATATTTT
CSVDTREDTIYF
>-|-|TRBJ1-5|TRBV4-1
TGCGCCACCGAGGGATCAGTAAGCCAGCCCCAGCATTTT
CATEGSVSQPQHF
>-|TRBD2|TRBJ2-2|TRBV25-1
TGTGCCAGCACCCCCCGGAGGCGGGGGGGCGCCGGGGAGCTGTTTTTT
CASTPRRRGGAGELFF
>-|-|TRBJ2-1|TRBV18
TGTGCCAGCTCACCACTCCCCCTGATGGCTTTAAATGAGCAGTTCTTC
CASSPLPLMALNEQFF
>-|TRBD2|TRBJ2-1|TRBV20-1
TGCAGTGCCAGTCAGGCGGGAGTGGTTGAGCAGTTCTTC
CSASQAGVVEQFF
>-|TRBD2|TRBJ2-3|TRBV14
TGTGCCAGCAGCCTCGGGACTAGCGGGAGAACAGATACGCAGTATTTT
CASSLGTSGRTDTQYF
>-|-|TRBJ2-1|TRBV27
TGTGCCAGCAGTTTAAGTCCGGGGAATGAGCAGTTCTTC
CASSLSPGNEQFF
>-|-|TRBJ2-7|TRBV7-2
TGTGCCAGCAGCTTAGTAAGGGGAGAGCAGTACTTC
CASSLVRGEQYF
>-|TRBD2|TRBJ2-2|TRBV2
TGTGCCAGCAGACCGGGACTAGGTGGCGGGGAGCTGTTTTTT
CASRPGLGGGELFF
>-|TRBD1|TRBJ2-7|TRBV15
TGTGCCACCAGGCCCCGTGCGGGACAGGGGGCGTACGAGCAGTACTTC
CATRPRAGQGAYEQYF
>-|-|TRBJ1-6|TRBV6-5
TGTGCCAGCAGCCTAACAGTGCCCCATAATTCACCCCTCCACTTT
CASSLTVPHNSPLHF
>-|TRBD2|TRBJ2-1|TRBV5-1
TGCGCCAGCAGCGTCTCGACTAGCGGGGGGCCGTTCTTC
CASSVSTSGGPFF
>-|TRBD2|TRBJ2-1|TRBV5-1
TGCGCCAGCAGCTTGGTAGGGACTAGAGGGAATGAGCAGTTCTTC
CASSLVGTRGNEQFF
>-|-|TRBJ1-1|TRBV5-6
TGTGCCAGCAGCTTGGCGGGGGATAACACTGAAGCTTTCTTT
CASSLAGDNTEAFF
>few|-|TRBJ2-2|TRBV7-3
TGTGCCCGCGAACGTTGGGAGCTGTTTTTT
CARERWELFF
>-|-|TRBJ1-1|TRBV29-1
TGCAGCGTTGAGAGGCCCATGAACACTGAAGCTTTCTTT
CSVERPMNTEAFF
>-|TRBD1|TRBJ1-2|TRBV5-4
TGTGCCAGCAGCCTGGACAGGCTATATGGCTACACCTTC
CASSLDRLYGYTF
>few|-|TRBJ2-5|TRBV25-1
TGTGCCAGCAGTGAGAAGCGAGTTTTGAGAGAGACCCAGTACTTC
CASSEKRVLRETQYF
>-|-|TRBJ1-1|TRBV10-3
TGTGCCATCAGTGAGGGGGCGGGACCCTCGAACACTGAAGCTTTCTTT
CAISEGAGPSNTEAFF
>-|-|TRBJ1-2|TRBV29-1
TGCAGCGTTGCTGGTATGGGGGGGTTAAACTATGGCTACACCTTC
CSVAGMGGLNYGYTF
>-|-|TRBJ1-2|TRBV7-2
TGTGCCAGCAGCTTAGGAGATTATGGCTACACCTTC
CASSLGDYGYTF
>-|-|TRBJ1-5|TRBV19
TGTGCCAGTACCCCGACGGGCCCTAGCCCTCAGCCCCAGCATTTT
CASTPTGPSPQPQHF
>-|TRBD1|TRBJ1-5|TRBV15
TGTGCCACCAGCTTGGACAGGGGGAATCAGCCCCAGCATTTT
CATSLDRGNQPQHF
>-|-|TRBJ2-5|TRBV29-1
TGCAGCGTTGGGGCAGGAGGTCAAGAGACCCAGTACTTC
CSVGAGGQETQYF
>once|TRBD1|TRBJ2-3|TRBV19
TGTGCCAGTAGTCCAAACCGGGGACAGGGGGCCGCAGATACGCAGTATTTT
CASSPNRGQGAADTQYF
>-|TRBD1|TRBJ1-4|TRBV27
TGTGCCAGCAGTTCCTCCAGGGGGAATGAAAAACTGTTTTTT
CASSSSRGNEKLFF
>-|TRBD2|TRBJ2-4|TRBV3-1/TRBV3-2
TGTGCCAGCAGCCAAGAGTTACCAGCGGGGGAGAGTTTCAAAAACATTCAGTACTTC
CASSQELPAGESFKNIQYF
>-|TRBD2|TRBJ2-3|TRBV9
TGTGCCAGCAGCGAACTAGCGGTCGATACGCAGTATTTT
CASSELAVDTQYF
>-|-|TRBJ2-1|TRBV19
TGTGCCAGTAATCAGCGGCTTGCTAGTGAGCAGTTCTTC
CASNQRLASEQFF
>-|-|TRBJ1-1|TRBV9
TGTGCCAGCAGCGGAGACTTAGGCACTGAAGCTTTCTTT
CASSGDLGTEAFF
>few|-|TRBJ1-2|TRBV30
TGTGCCTGGAGTGTTATCAGTTCAACCTATGGCTACACCTTC
CAWSVISSTYGYTF
>-|-|TRBJ2-5|TRBV3-1/TRBV3-2
TGTGCCAGCAGCCAATCAGAAGAGACCCAGTACTTC
CASSQSEETQYF
>-|TRBD2|TRBJ2-7|TRBV9
TGTGCCAGCAGCGTAGAAGGGACTACCGGCTACGAGCAGTACTTC
CASSVEGTTGYEQYF
>-|TRBD1|TRBJ2-1|TRBV7-6
TGTGCCAGCAGCTTAGCGGGGGACAGGGTATACAATGAGCAGTTCTTC
CASSLAGDRVYNEQFF
>-|-|TRBJ1-1|TRBV7-9
TGTGCCAGCAGCTTAGGTACACAAATGGACACTGAAGCTTTCTTT
CASSLGTQMDTEAFF